This passage covers 27 T cell receptor beta chains from one sample sequenced in a study of identical twins. MiXCR was run by TCRdb on the 5' RACE reads, yielding one entry per CDR3 protein. Among hundreds of thousands of distinct CDR3 sequences, about 20% were seen once, and the ten largest hold around 13%. The same data also contributed to another study, on T cells expressing NK-cell markers.

Sequencing was carried out using PBMCs. The receptors derive from a young woman in good health.

The chain couples TRBV20-1 to TRBJ1-5; TRBD1 agrees at 8 bases. CDR3 length equals 14 residues. Germline V gene sequence: CDR1 DFQATT, CDR2 SNEGSKA (reference sequence). CDR3 residues: CRRLTGGSNQPQHF. The CDR3 bases are TGCAGACGCCTAACAGGGGGTAGCAATCAGCCCCAGCATTTT.

The chain carries TRBV7-2 and TRBJ2-5; TRBD1 matches 8 bases. Looked up from germline, CDR1 is SGHTA and CDR2 is FQGNSA. The trim removed 7 bases at V and 2 bases at J, leaving 9 bases unmatched. CDR3 length equals 15 residues. The CDR3 reads CASTQGASLQETQYF. CDR3 in DNA: TGTGCCAGCACCCAGGGGGCTAGCCTTCAAGAGACCCAGTACTTC.

The chain couples TRBV7-3 to TRBJ1-6; D remains unclear. CDR1 SGHTA and CDR2 FQGTGA come from the germline V gene. CDR3 length: 14 amino acids. Deletions cut 5 bases from V and 7 bases from J, with 12 bases between. CDR3 nucleotide sequence: TGTGCCAGCAGCCCCCGGGGATACAATTCACCCCTCCACTTT. It encodes CASSPRGYNSPLHF. Full variable domain (remainder filled in from reference TRBV7-3 and TRBJ1-6): GAGVSQTPSNKVTEKGKYVELRCDPISGHTALYWYRQSLGQGPEFLIYFQGTGAADDSGLPNDRFFAVRPEGSVSTLKIQRTERGDSAVYLCASSPRGYNSPLHFGNGTRLTVT.

There are a few counts of this clonotype. The rearrangement uses TRBV10-3 and TRBJ2-1; 7 nucleotides align to TRBD1. V trimming: 8 bases; J trimming: 10 bases; junction bases outside the gene matches: 11. CDR1 ENHRY and CDR2 SYGVKD come from the germline V gene. The length of the CDR3 is 13 residues. CDR3 region: CAILSTGSGEQFF. The CDR3 DNA is TGTGCCATCCTCTCGACAGGGTCAGGGGAGCAGTTCTTC.

The chain links TRBV11-2 to TRBJ2-1; 10 nucleotides align to TRBD2. The ends lost 5 bases at V and 9 bases at J; junction bases unmatched: 13. Germline V gives CDR1 SGHAT, CDR2 FQNNGV. This CDR3 comprises 16 residues. The CDR3 region has the DNA TGTGCCAGCAGCCCGGCTCTAGGACTAGCGGAGGGTGAGCAGTTCTTC. This sequence encodes CASSPALGLAEGEQFF.

The J gene is TRBJ1-2, the V gene TRBV6-1, with a tentative D call TRBD1 (6 bases). V lost 6 bases, J lost 1 base, and 15 bases lay in between. CDR3 length: 15 amino acids. The germline CDR1 and CDR2 sequences are MNHNS and SASEGT. The CDR3 DNA follows: TGTGCCAGCAGGACAGGACGCCTGAATAACTATGGCTACACCTTC. The encoded protein is CASRTGRLNNYGYTF.

There are a few counts of this clonotype. The chain links TRBV11-2 to TRBJ2-7; 7 nucleotides agree with TRBD1. J was trimmed by 4 bases and V by 1 base; bases with no gene match: 4. The length of the CDR3 is 14 residues. Germline V gene data show CDR1 as SGHAT and CDR2 as FQNNGV. The DNA of the CDR3 is TGTGCCAGCAGCTTAGCCCCAGGGGGTTACGAGCAGTACTTC. Protein product: CASSLAPGGYEQYF.

This clonotype was picked up a small number of times. V gene TRBV5-4 combines with J gene TRBJ2-2; 11 bases align to TRBD2. From germline, CDR1 is SGHNT and CDR2 YYREEE (reference sequence). The CDR3 length is 19 residues. V dropped 1 base and J dropped 1; count of bases not matched to a gene: 9. The CDR3 region is CASSLYPLGLAENTGELFF. CDR3 DNA: TGTGCCAGCAGCTTGTATCCCCTGGGACTAGCGGAGAACACCGGGGAGCTGTTTTTT.

This clonotype was detected a few times. The chain joins TRBV20-1 to TRBJ2-1, with 9 bases lining up with TRBD1. The germline V gene encodes CDR1 DFQATT and CDR2 SNEGSKA (reference sequence). V lost 7 bases to trimming and J lost 4 bases; unmatched junction nucleotides: 5. This CDR3 has 13 amino acids. The CDR3 loop is CSGGQGYYNEQFF. The CDR3 DNA sequence: TGCAGTGGAGGACAGGGGTATTACAATGAGCAGTTCTTC.

This clonotype was recorded a few times. This sequence joins TRBV12-3 or TRBV12-4 and TRBJ1-1, with D tentatively TRBD1 (6 bases). Deletions cut 6 bases from V and 7 bases from J, with 12 bases between. CDR3 length: 12 residues. In nucleotides, the CDR3 is TGTGCCAGCAGCAGGGGAGGAAATGAAGCTTTCTTT. Protein product: CASSRGGNEAFF.

This rearrangement joins TRBV4-3 to TRBJ2-3; D ambiguous. CDR3 size: 13 residues. The germline V gene has CDR1 LGHNA and CDR2 YSLEER. Trimming stripped 0 bases from V and 9 bases from J, with 10 bases between. The CDR3 protein is CASSQDGPGTQYF. CDR3 in DNA: TGCGCCAGCAGCCAAGACGGACCCGGGACGCAGTATTTT.

Of note for this clonotype: A much larger clone differs by one base, so this may be a read error. CDR3 coding DNA: TGTGCCAGCATGAAAACCGGGGAGCTGTTTTTT. It is translated as CASMKTGELFF. The rearrangement joins TRBV27 to TRBJ2-2; D call uncertain. This CDR3 is 11 amino acids long. The V and J ends lost 7 bases and 5 bases respectively, with 5 bases between them. Germline V lookup: CDR1 MNHEY, CDR2 SMNVEV (reference sequence).

The chain employs TRBV20-1 and TRBJ1-1, with D maybe TRBD1 (6 bases). The V gene's germline CDR1 is DFQATT and CDR2 SNEGSKA (reference sequence). Trimming cost V 6 bases and J 6 bases, with 14 bases left between them. CDR3 length: 12 amino acids. CDR3 residues: CSAKQGSAEAFF. The DNA for the CDR3 is TGCAGTGCAAAGCAGGGGAGCGCTGAAGCTTTCTTT.

This clonotype was seen only a few times. V and J are TRBV20-1 and TRBJ2-1, with 11 bases aligning to TRBD2. This CDR3 is built from 11 residues. CDR1 and CDR2 from the germline V gene are DFQATT and SNEGSKA (reference sequence). Trimming cost V 6 bases and J 15 bases; bases outside gene matches: 7. The CDR3 reads CSATSGNPGFF. The CDR3 nucleotides read TGCAGTGCGACTAGCGGGAACCCGGGGTTCTTC.

The table lists this clonotype with a few counts. The chain employs TRBV20-1 and TRBJ2-1, with D possibly TRBD2 on 7 matching bases. The ends were cut back, 5 bases at V and 7 bases at J, with 15 bases in the middle. Germline values: CDR1 DFQATT, CDR2 SNEGSKA (reference sequence). The CDR3 totals 13 residues. The CDR3 sequence is CSAGGGRRNEQFF. CDR3 in DNA: TGCAGTGCTGGGGGCGGGAGACGGAATGAGCAGTTCTTC.

The V and J genes are TRBV5-1 and TRBJ1-1, with 7 bases lining up with TRBD1. The germline V gene encodes CDR1 SGHRS and CDR2 YFSETQ. V shed 7 bases and J 1 base; nucleotides not matched to a gene: 7. The CDR3 extends over 14 amino acids. The CDR3 DNA reads as TGCGCCAGCTACCGGGACAGCAGGAACACTGAAGCTTTCTTT. This codes for CASYRDSRNTEAFF.

The chain carries TRBV18 and TRBJ2-5; perhaps D is TRBD1 or TRBD2 (5 bases each). The germline gives CDR1 KGHSH, CDR2 LQKENI. Trimming pared 8 bases from V and 5 bases from J, leaving 15 bases between. The CDR3 covers 13 residues. The CDR3 DNA is TGTGCCAGCCACAGGACTCGTGAGGAGACCCAGTACTTC. It specifies CASHRTREETQYF. The entire variable domain, with the rest obtained from reference TRBV18 and TRBJ2-5, is as follows: NAGVMQNPRHLVRRRGQEARLRCSPMKGHSHVYWYRQLPEEGLKFMVYLQKENIIDESGMPKERFSAEFPKEGPSILRIQQVVRGDSAAYFCASHRTREETQYFGPGTRLLVL.

The CDR3: CASSLELANEQFF. The DNA for the CDR3 is TGCGCCAGCAGCTTGGAGCTAGCGAATGAGCAGTTCTTC. The chain has TRBV5-1 and TRBJ2-1; weak D call: TRBD2 (6 bases). Germline V gives CDR1 SGHRS, CDR2 YFSETQ. The V end lost 0 bases, the J end lost 7 bases, and 8 bases lay between the germline ends. The CDR3 extends over 13 amino acids.

In the case of this clonotype: The junction and the germline gene differ at one end; a read error may be behind it. The chain carries TRBV7-7 and TRBJ2-1; 7 bases agree with TRBD1. This CDR3 spans 14 amino acids. The V gene's germline CDR1 is SSHAT and CDR2 FNYEAQ (reference sequence). CDR3 protein: CASSPGQHYNEQFF. The CDR3 region has the DNA TGTGCTAGCAGCCCGGGACAGCACTACAATGAGCAGTTCTTC.

This clonotype was detected only a few times. The chain employs TRBV5-1 and TRBJ2-1; 9 bases are a match to TRBD2. CDR1 is SGHRS and CDR2 is YFSETQ in the germline V gene. The CDR3 is 16 residues long. V gave up 3 bases and J gave up 2 bases; unmatched junction bases: 6. CDR3 region: CASSWLAGITYNEQFF. The DNA of the CDR3 is TGCGCCAGCAGCTGGCTAGCGGGAATTACCTACAATGAGCAGTTCTTC. The full variable domain, completed using reference TRBV5-1 and TRBJ2-1, is KAGVTQTPRYLIKTRGQQVTLSCSPISGHRSVSWYQQTPGQGLQFLFEYFSETQRNKGNFPGRFSGRQFSNSRSEMNVSTLELGDSALYLCASSWLAGITYNEQFFGPGTRLTVL.

The table lists this clonotype with a few counts. V gene TRBV20-1 combines with J gene TRBJ2-5; 8 nucleotides agree with TRBD2. V was pared by 0 bases and J by 3 bases, with 15 bases of the junction left unmatched. The CDR3 totals 18 residues. Germline-derived CDR1 and CDR2 are DFQATT and SNEGSKA (reference sequence). Here the CDR3 DNA reads TGCAGTGCTAGAGACCCGCTGGGTAGCGGGATAATAAAAGAGACCCAGTACTTC. It translates to CSARDPLGSGIIKETQYF.

This clonotype was found many times. The chain is built from TRBV10-1 and TRBJ2-1; D is unclear. The germline gives CDR1 WNHNN, CDR2 SYGVQD (reference sequence). V was shortened by 0 bases and J by 4 bases, with 1 base between the two germline ends. This CDR3 is built from 12 residues. CDR3 in amino acids: CASSESYNEQFF. CDR3 sequence (DNA): TGCGCCAGCAGTGAGTCATACAATGAGCAGTTCTTC.

This rearrangement joins TRBV12-3 or TRBV12-4 to TRBJ2-5; TRBD2 is a possible D gene (6 bases). V lost 8 bases, J lost 0 bases, and 10 bases lay in between. The CDR3 covers 13 residues. Here the CDR3 reads CASAGTYQETQYF. The CDR3 DNA follows: TGTGCCAGCGCCGGGACTTACCAAGAGACCCAGTACTTC.

J is TRBJ1-5 and V is TRBV30; D gene uncertain. V was trimmed by 5 bases and J by 11 bases, leaving 16 bases between them. Germline CDR1 and CDR2: GTSNPN and SVGIG (reference sequence). The CDR3 runs to 12 residues. In nucleotides, the CDR3 is TGTGCCTGGTCCGGGGTCCGGAGTGCCCAGCATTTT. Translation: CAWSGVRSAQHF.

Only a few counts were recorded for this clonotype. The CDR3 nucleotides are TGTGCCATCAGGGGGTGGCAGGGAAATGGCTACACCTTC. It is translated as CAIRGWQGNGYTF. V usage is TRBV10-3 and J usage is TRBJ1-2; tentatively, D is TRBD1 (5 bases). CDR1 and CDR2 (germline): ENHRY, SYGVKD. The V gene lost 6 bases and the J gene lost 6 bases, with 14 bases spanning the gap. The CDR3 covers 13 residues.

This clonotype has just a few counts. The junction departs from the called germline gene at one end, perhaps through a read error. The chain employs TRBV7-9 and TRBJ1-1; D possibly corresponds to TRBD1 (5 bases). Germline CDR1 SEHNR, CDR2 FQNEAQ (reference sequence). The CDR3 covers 16 residues. The CDR3 nucleotides are TGTGCCAGCAGCTTAGGGCTCAGGGTGGTGAAGACTGAAGCTTTCTTT. Translating gives CASSLGLRVVKTEAFF.

This clonotype was found a few times. This chain uses TRBV12-3 or TRBV12-4 with TRBJ2-7; D ambiguous. V lost 3 bases, J lost 3 bases, and 12 bases lay in between. The CDR3 covers 14 residues. The CDR3 nucleotides are TGTGCCAGCAGTTTCGCGCCTAGGGACTACGAGCAGTACTTC. Translated, it gives CASSFAPRDYEQYF.